This T cell receptor beta chain was sequenced in a study of cytotoxic CD8 clonotypes in ibrutinib-treated CLL. Study at large: Patients attained about 25 partial and 2 complete responses; at median around 5.5 years, about 14 remained remitted while around twelve progressed. Response samples were taken after a median roughly 12 months of treatment, range 6 to 36. Study findings and constraints: Sample timing was unmatched between remission and later-progressing patients; lymph nodes unstudied.

As to this clone: Its antigen is as yet unknown.

This table comes from immunoSEQ multiplex PCR, and its TCRdb copy is limited to in-frame clones, with some not included. This sample has 110,000 to 150,000 clones, with 75% to 95% found just once. The J segment lost 2 bases and the V segment lost 5 bases, leaving 4 bases of the junction unmatched. CDR3 length: 15 amino acids. In germline, CDR1 is LNHDA, CDR2 SQIVND (reference sequence). The V and J genes are TRBV19 and TRBJ2-3, with 10 nucleotides matching TRBD2. The receptor was isolated from a human donor with chronic lymphocytic leukemia. The starting material was PBMCs, obtained after 12 months of ibrutinib treatment. CDR3 in amino acids: CASSPSGRDTDTQYF. The CDR3 coding sequence is TGTGCCAGTAGTCCTAGCGGGAGAGACACAGATACGCAGTATTTT.